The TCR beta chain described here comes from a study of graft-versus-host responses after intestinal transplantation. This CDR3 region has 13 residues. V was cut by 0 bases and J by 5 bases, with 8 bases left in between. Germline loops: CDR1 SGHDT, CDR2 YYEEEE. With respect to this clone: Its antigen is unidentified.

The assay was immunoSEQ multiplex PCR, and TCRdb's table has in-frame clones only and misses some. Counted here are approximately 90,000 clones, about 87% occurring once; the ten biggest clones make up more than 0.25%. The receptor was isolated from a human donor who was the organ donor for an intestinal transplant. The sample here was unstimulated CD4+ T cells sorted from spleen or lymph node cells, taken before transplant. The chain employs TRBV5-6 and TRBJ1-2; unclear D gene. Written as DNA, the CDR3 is TGTGCCAGCAGCTTGGCCAGGCTTTATGGCTACACCTTC. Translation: CASSLARLYGYTF.